The clone carrying this T cell receptor beta chain was recorded once. Its antigen is as yet unknown. The sample originates from a study of CD8+ T cells in alopecia areata. Study outcomes and limitations: Normal scalp showed lower clonality than lesional scalp, especially alopecia totalis/universalis.

Sample treatment: oral pan-JAK inhibitor, 5-10 mg twice daily. Once RNA had been extracted, it was reverse transcribed into cDNA to act as the sequencing template. Only in-frame clones appear in the TCRdb table, and some are missing; sequencing was by immunoSEQ multiplex PCR. The table has 150,000 to 200,000 clones, roughly 70% seen once. The CDR3 is made up of 12 amino acids. Germline CDR1 is SGHNT and CDR2 is YYREEE (reference sequence). With 2 bases removed from V and 6 bases from J, the gap between germline ends came to 6 bases. Sequences were derived from CD4+ T cells sorted from blood, sampled around week 49, from a patient treated with tofacitinib. The clonotype comes from a human donor with alopecia areata. The V and J genes are TRBV5-4 and TRBJ2-1; unclear D gene. The CDR3 bases are TGTGCCAGCAGCTTTCCTCCCAATGAGCAGTTCTTC. Amino acid sequence: CASSFPPNEQFF.